Given below is one TCR beta chain in context. Its specificity is unknown. Profiling relied on immunoSEQ multiplex PCR, and the TCRdb table lists in-frame clones only, not all of them. Altogether fewer than 30,000 clones are present, 85% to 90% being singletons, with the ten largest covering about 3.5%. The data originate from a study of tissue T cells after allogeneic stem cell transplantation. In the study overall: Of the grafts for graft-versus-host disease patients, four were unmodified and three CD34-selected. Smaller viable blood or marrow samples skipped sorting for direct DNA extraction. Study-level findings and limits: TCR repertoires tracked anatomic similarity, regardless of disease or transplant status.

Germline values: CDR1 MGHRA, CDR2 YSYEKL. J lost 2 bases, V lost 4 bases, and 8 bases had no gene match. The CDR3 contains 16 residues. The TCR comes from a woman between 18 and 49 years old who later had graft-versus-host disease after an allogeneic stem cell transplant. The specimen comprised blood, sampled before transplantation. The chain combines TRBV4-1 with TRBJ1-5; 7 nucleotides match TRBD1. In DNA, the CDR3 is TGCGCCAGCAGCCTTCCAGGGGGTCTGGGCAATCAGCCCCAGCATTTT. It specifies CASSLPGGLGNQPQHF.